These 30 T cell receptor beta chains originate from one sample sequenced in a study of T cell repertoires in cytomegalovirus infection. Antigen specificity for these receptors is unknown. TCRdb itself ran the reads through MiXCR, one entry per CDR3 protein. There are approximately 49,000 distinct CDR3 sequences in the sample; roughly 20% occur only once, and around a quarter lies in the top ten. The starting material was CD8+ T cells from cultured PBMCs, obtained from culture after CMV antigen stimulation. These receptor sequences come from a human donor in good health (CMV status not recorded). Some clones in this sample may be carry-over from other donors' samples.

This clonotype was picked up a small number of times. This chain connects TRBV24-1 to TRBJ2-5; either TRBD1 or TRBD2 may supply D (5 bases each). V was shortened by 1 base and J by 3 bases, with 17 bases between the two germline ends. The CDR3 has 17 residues. Germline CDR1 is KGHDR and CDR2 is SFDVKD. In DNA form, the CDR3 reads TGTGCCACCAGTGATTTTGGAAACGGGGCGACTAAAGAGACCCAGTACTTC. Translating gives CATSDFGNGATKETQYF.

This clonotype has just a few counts. The chain recombines TRBV12-3 or TRBV12-4 with TRBJ2-5; D is uncertain. The length of the CDR3 is 12 residues. The V and J ends lost 5 bases and 6 bases respectively, with 10 bases between them. CDR3: CASSDAAKTQYF. CDR3 DNA sequence: TGTGCCAGCAGTGACGCAGCGAAGACCCAGTACTTC.

A few counts support this clonotype. The chain recombines TRBV7-3 with TRBJ1-3, with D perhaps TRBD1 (6 bases). Germline V gene sequence: CDR1 SGHTA, CDR2 FQGTGA. V was clipped by 4 bases and J by 2 bases, with 27 bases between them. The CDR3 covers 20 residues. The CDR3 reads CASSSEGQGSRSIPGNTIYF. In DNA, the CDR3 is TGTGCCAGCAGCTCCGAGGGGCAGGGGAGCAGGTCGATACCTGGAAACACCATATATTTT.

The chain carries TRBV4-3 and TRBJ2-7, with TRBD2 matching over 13 bases. CDR1 is LGHNA and CDR2 is YSLEER in the germline V gene. The CDR3 covers 16 residues. Trimming took 0 bases from V and 4 from J; bases not matched to a gene: 3. The CDR3 loop is CASSQEGTSGVYEQYF. In DNA, the CDR3 is TGCGCCAGCAGCCAAGAAGGGACTAGCGGGGTGTACGAGCAGTACTTC.

The rearrangement links TRBV7-3 to TRBJ2-1; D not certain. This CDR3 has 14 residues. V lost 4 bases to trimming and J lost 4 bases, with 11 bases between them. CDR1 and CDR2 (germline): SGHTA, FQGTGA. CDR3 region: CASSSKGPYNEQFF. The CDR3 coding sequence is TGTGCCAGCAGCTCCAAAGGCCCGTACAATGAGCAGTTCTTC.

J is TRBJ2-7 and V is TRBV10-3, with TRBD1 as a possible D gene (6 bases). Trimming shortened V by 5 bases and J by 7 bases, and 15 bases separated the two germline ends. The CDR3 totals 13 residues. CDR1 is ENHRY and CDR2 is SYGVKD in the germline V gene. CDR3 amino acids: CAISHGTPLEQYF. CDR3 nucleotides: TGTGCCATCAGTCACGGGACACCACTGGAGCAGTACTTC.

This clonotype showed up just once. The chain links TRBV27 to TRBJ2-7; 7 nucleotides match TRBD1. The ends lost 6 bases at V and 3 bases at J; junction bases unmatched: 2. This CDR3 spans 12 amino acids. Germline V gives CDR1 MNHEY, CDR2 SMNVEV (reference sequence). This CDR3 reads CASRTGLYEQYF. In DNA form, the CDR3 reads TGTGCCAGCAGGACAGGGCTCTACGAGCAGTACTTC.

The chain carries TRBV5-6 and TRBJ2-3; D is perhaps TRBD2 (5 bases). V gave up 0 bases and J gave up 2 bases, with 10 bases separating them. The CDR3 length is 15 residues. Germline CDR1 and CDR2: SGHDT and YYEEEE. The CDR3 DNA follows: TGTGCCAGCAGCTTGGAGGCTAGCTACACAGATACGCAGTATTTT. Translating it yields CASSLEASYTDTQYF.

This clonotype was observed a few times. The genes are TRBV7-9 and TRBJ2-4; 8 bases agree with TRBD2. The CDR3 has 15 residues. Trimming cost V 0 bases and J 6 bases; bases outside gene matches: 4. The germline CDR1 and CDR2 sequences are SEHNR and FQNEAQ (reference sequence). CDR3: CASSLARGALNIQYF. CDR3 coding DNA: TGTGCCAGCAGCTTAGCGCGGGGGGCCTTAAACATTCAGTACTTC.

This rearrangement joins TRBV6-2 or TRBV6-3 to TRBJ2-1; 9 bases map to TRBD2. The V segment lost 0 bases and the J segment 7 bases; nucleotides outside the gene matches: 4. This CDR3 spans 15 amino acids. Germline V gene lookup returns CDR1 MNHEY and CDR2 SVGEGT. This chain's CDR3 is CASSYSGLARNEQFF. As DNA, the CDR3 is TGTGCCAGCAGTTACTCCGGACTAGCGAGGAATGAGCAGTTCTTC.

The genes are TRBV20-1 and TRBJ2-7; 8 nucleotides agree with TRBD2. The CDR3 has 14 residues. CDR1 and CDR2 (germline): DFQATT, SNEGSKA (reference sequence). After removal of 0 bases from V and 4 bases from J, the junction contained 5 bases not matched to a gene. CDR3 residues: CSARDLAGLYEQYF. CDR3 coding DNA: TGCAGTGCTAGAGATCTAGCGGGCCTTTACGAGCAGTACTTC.

This clonotype was detected many times. The rearrangement uses TRBV7-6 and TRBJ1-1, with D unclear. With 4 bases removed from V and 0 bases from J, the gap between germline ends came to 12 bases. CDR1 is SGHVS, CDR2 FNYEAQ, per germline. The CDR3 is 15 residues long. The CDR3 coding sequence is TGTGCCAGCAGCTCCCAGATGGCGATGAACACTGAAGCTTTCTTT. Its protein product is CASSSQMAMNTEAFF.

The chain employs TRBV15 and TRBJ2-7, with 8 bases lining up with TRBD2. Trimming removed 0 bases from V and 4 bases from J; junction bases left unmatched: 8. The CDR3 totals 16 residues. From germline, CDR1 is LNHNV and CDR2 YYDKDF (reference sequence). The CDR3 spells CATSREVQTSVYEQYF. In DNA, the CDR3 is TGTGCCACCAGCAGAGAGGTGCAGACTAGCGTTTACGAGCAGTACTTC.

This clonotype occurred a few times. The chain recombines TRBV28 with TRBJ1-5; 9 bases are a match to TRBD1. V lost 7 bases and J lost 5; bases outside the gene matches: 6. This CDR3 contains 14 residues. Germline CDR1 reads MDHEN; CDR2 reads SYDVKM. The CDR3 reads CASKPGQGHQPQHF. The CDR3 DNA follows: TGTGCCAGCAAGCCGGGACAGGGACATCAGCCCCAGCATTTT.

This clonotype was recorded a few times. The V gene is TRBV7-2, the J gene TRBJ1-2; a possible D gene is TRBD1 (5 bases). V lost 5 bases and J 6 bases, leaving 13 bases between the germline ends. Germline CDR1 reads SGHTA; CDR2 reads FQGNSA. The CDR3 spans 13 residues. The CDR3 reads CASSPGGVNGYTF. The CDR3, as DNA: TGTGCCAGCAGCCCCGGAGGGGTGAATGGCTACACCTTC.

V gene TRBV28 combines with J gene TRBJ2-7, with D uncertain. This CDR3 is 15 amino acids long. V lost 3 bases to trimming and J lost 1 base, with 13 bases between them. Germline-derived CDR1 and CDR2 are MDHEN and SYDVKM. The CDR3, as DNA: TGTGCCAGCAGTTTTACCGGCGGCCGATCCTACGAGCAGTACTTC. The encoded protein is CASSFTGGRSYEQYF.

This clonotype showed up many times. The V call is TRBV20-1, the J call TRBJ1-2, with TRBD1 matching over 7 bases. CDR3 size: 13 residues. Germline V gene sequence: CDR1 DFQATT, CDR2 SNEGSKA (reference sequence). Trimming cost V 3 bases and J 4 bases; bases outside gene matches: 5. The CDR3 sequence is CSARGNRGYGYTF. The CDR3 nucleotides are TGCAGTGCTAGGGGGAACAGGGGCTATGGCTACACCTTC.

This clonotype was detected a few times. The chain is built from TRBV12-3 or TRBV12-4 and TRBJ1-1; weak D call: TRBD1 (6 bases). The CDR3 runs to 14 residues. The ends were cut back, 4 bases at V and 4 bases at J, with 13 bases in the middle. In DNA, the CDR3 is TGTGCCAGCAGTTCCTCTTCGACAGGCACTGAAGCTTTCTTT. Residues: CASSSSSTGTEAFF.

The CDR3 here is CASSSYRGGRTEAFF. The CDR3 bases are TGTGCCAGCAGCAGTTACAGGGGCGGTAGGACTGAAGCTTTCTTT. This rearrangement joins TRBV7-8 to TRBJ1-1, with 7 bases aligning to TRBD1. V shed 5 bases, J shed 5 bases, and the junction held 11 bases outside the gene matches. The CDR3 loop spans 15 amino acids. Germline V gene data show CDR1 as SGHVS and CDR2 as FQNEAQ.

This clonotype is categorized as medium-sized. This sequence joins TRBV11-2 and TRBJ2-3; the D is unclear. In germline, CDR1 is SGHAT, CDR2 FQNNGV. The CDR3 covers 11 residues. With 5 bases removed from V and 3 bases from J, the gap between germline ends came to 3 bases. The CDR3 DNA reads as TGTGCCAGCAGCCTTACAGATACGCAGTATTTT. As protein: CASSLTDTQYF.

This clonotype was detected ten times or more. The chain has TRBV7-3 and TRBJ2-7; the match to TRBD2 covers 14 bases. The CDR3 is made up of 16 amino acids. V lost 8 bases and J lost 3; bases outside the gene matches: 9. From germline, CDR1 is SGHTA and CDR2 FQGTGA. The CDR3 spells CASGTSGGPYLYEQYF. The CDR3 DNA sequence: TGTGCCAGCGGGACTAGCGGGGGACCATACCTCTACGAGCAGTACTTC.

In this sample, this clonotype is medium-sized (0.01 to 0.1%). This chain joins TRBV7-2 and TRBJ2-3; TRBD2 matches 10 bases. Germline CDR1 reads SGHTA; CDR2 reads FQGNSA. CDR3 length: 15 amino acids. V gave up 3 bases and J gave up 4 bases; unmatched junction bases: 4. The CDR3 spells CASSFGLAVPDTQYF. CDR3 coding DNA: TGTGCCAGCAGCTTCGGACTAGCGGTCCCAGATACGCAGTATTTT.

This clonotype has at least ten counts. V gene TRBV4-2 combines with J gene TRBJ1-5, with 7 bases fitting TRBD1. The CDR3 consists of 12 residues. The V segment lost 6 bases and the J segment 7 bases; nucleotides outside the gene matches: 3. Germline CDR1 and CDR2: LGHNA and YNFKEQ. Here the CDR3 reads CASSAGGQPQHF. The CDR3 DNA reads TGTGCCAGCAGTGCAGGGGGACAGCCCCAGCATTTT.

V is TRBV12-3 or TRBV12-4 and J is TRBJ1-1, with D possibly TRBD1 on 5 matching bases. V was cut by 5 bases and J by 5 bases, with 18 bases left in between. The CDR3 has 15 residues. CDR3 DNA sequence: TGTGCCAGCAGTAGTCGCAGGGAGATGCTGACTGAAGCTTTCTTT. Translation: CASSSRREMLTEAFF.

The chain uses TRBV7-9 and TRBJ2-1, with 9 bases lining up with TRBD2. The CDR3 loop spans 15 amino acids. Looked up from germline, CDR1 is SEHNR and CDR2 is FQNEAQ (reference sequence). V shed 5 bases, J shed 3 bases, and the junction held 5 bases outside the gene matches. The CDR3 loop reads CASSPASGNYNEQFF. The CDR3 bases are TGTGCCAGCAGCCCAGCTAGCGGGAACTACAATGAGCAGTTCTTC.

This chain links TRBV7-2 with TRBJ2-1; 9 nucleotides line up with TRBD1. From germline, CDR1 is SGHTA and CDR2 FQGNSA. With V trimmed by 4 bases and J by 6 bases, 7 bases remained unmatched. The CDR3 has 15 residues. The CDR3 is CASSSPGQGINEQFF. Written as DNA, the CDR3 is TGTGCCAGCAGCTCTCCGGGACAGGGAATCAATGAGCAGTTCTTC.

This clonotype was picked up a small number of times. The CDR3, as DNA: TGTGCCAGCGTAAATTGGGACTCTCCCCCAGAGACCCAGTACTTC. Translated: CASVNWDSPPETQYF. This chain joins TRBV5-4 and TRBJ2-5, with a possible D match to TRBD2 (6 bases). The V end lost 7 bases, the J end lost 4 bases, and 20 bases lay between the germline ends. The CDR3 is 15 residues long. In germline, CDR1 is SGHNT, CDR2 YYREEE (reference sequence).

The sample holds many counts of this clonotype. V and J are TRBV6-2 or TRBV6-3 and TRBJ1-2; D uncertain. This CDR3 contains 14 residues. The germline CDR1 and CDR2 sequences are MNHEY and SVGEGT. Trimming cost V 0 bases and J 1 base, with 6 bases left between them. The CDR3 DNA reads TGTGCCAGCAGTTACTCGAGGAGTAACTATGGCTACACCTTC. Its protein product is CASSYSRSNYGYTF.

This clonotype was detected only a few times. The CDR3 DNA follows: TGTGCCAGCAGTTCGACAGTTGTGTGTACCTTC. Protein: CASSSTVVCTF. The chain has TRBV28 and TRBJ1-2; maybe TRBD1 (5 bases). CDR1 is MDHEN and CDR2 is SYDVKM in the germline V gene. Trimming shortened V by 4 bases and J by 14 bases, and 14 bases separated the two germline ends. This CDR3 has 11 amino acids.

The gene calls are TRBV29-1 and TRBJ2-3; TRBD1 aligns across 7 bases. The germline gives CDR1 SQVTM, CDR2 ANQGSEA. This CDR3 region has 17 residues. V lost 0 bases and J lost 2; bases outside the gene matches: 11. CDR3 amino acids: CSVEDGGRQGVTDTQYF. CDR3 nucleotide sequence: TGCAGCGTTGAAGATGGAGGCAGACAGGGAGTCACAGATACGCAGTATTTT.